Below are 7 T cell receptor beta chains sequenced from a single sample in a study of metastatic and nonmetastatic thyroid tumors. No patient received treatment before thyroid surgery. TCRdb reanalyzed the PCR reads via MiXCR. The sample holds some 20,000 clones, approximately 22% seen once. The sequencing sample was made of adjacent normal tissue. The receptors were sampled from a female donor with papillary thyroid cancer or a benign thyroid nodule (not recorded which). Some clones in this sample may be carry-over from other donors' samples.

This clone counts as medium-sized. The V and J genes are TRBV25-1 and TRBJ2-1; D uncertain. This CDR3 comprises 13 residues. Germline V CDR1 and CDR2: MGHDK, SYGVNS. V was clipped by 6 bases and J by 7 bases, with 13 bases between them. CDR3 loop: CASSTPHQNEQFF. The CDR3 DNA reads TGTGCCAGCAGCACCCCCCACCAAAATGAGCAGTTCTTC.

The V gene is TRBV5-1, the J gene TRBJ1-4; tentatively, D is TRBD1 (6 bases). CDR3 length equals 13 residues. The germline CDR1 and CDR2 sequences are SGHRS and YFSETQ. The V gene lost 4 bases and the J gene lost 7 bases, with 11 bases spanning the gap. The CDR3 spells CASSVIQGEKLFF. In nucleotides, the CDR3 is TGCGCCAGCAGCGTCATACAGGGTGAAAAACTGTTTTTT.

This clone has just a few counts. The chain links TRBV5-1 to TRBJ2-7; 7 bases fit TRBD2. Germline-derived CDR1 and CDR2 are SGHRS and YFSETQ. This CDR3 region has 16 residues. Trimming cost V 0 bases and J 3 bases; bases outside gene matches: 9. The CDR3 spells CASSLELAASGYEQYF. In nucleotides, the CDR3 is TGCGCCAGCAGCTTGGAGTTAGCGGCTAGCGGCTACGAGCAGTACTTC. The full variable domain, rest sourced from reference TRBV5-1 and TRBJ2-7, is KAGVTQTPRYLIKTRGQQVTLSCSPISGHRSVSWYQQTPGQGLQFLFEYFSETQRNKGNFPGRFSGRQFSNSRSEMNVSTLELGDSALYLCASSLELAASGYEQYFGPGTRLTVT.

This clone has ten or more counts. The chain has TRBV5-1 and TRBJ1-2; tentatively, D is TRBD1 (5 bases). The CDR3 runs 16 residues. V was trimmed by 0 bases and J by 5 bases, leaving 17 bases between them. Germline V gene data show CDR1 as SGHRS and CDR2 as YFSETQ. In DNA, the CDR3 is TGCGCCAGCAGCTTGGAGGGGCAGAGAGGTGGTTATGGCTACACCTTC. It is translated as CASSLEGQRGGYGYTF.

In this sample, this clone turned up a few times. The chain combines TRBV6-5 with TRBJ2-7; no definite D call. In germline, CDR1 is MNHEY, CDR2 SVGAGI. The germline V and J ends were trimmed by 0 bases and 3 bases, with 6 bases remaining between them. CDR3 length equals 13 residues. CDR3: CASSYSSVYEQYF. For the CDR3, the DNA is TGTGCCAGCAGTTACTCGTCAGTCTACGAGCAGTACTTC.

This clone was detected many times. This chain joins TRBV9 and TRBJ1-6; no definite D call. There are 15 residues in the CDR3. With 2 bases removed from V and 0 bases from J, the gap between germline ends came to 6 bases. CDR1 is SGDLS and CDR2 is YYNGEE in the germline V gene. The CDR3: CASSVESSYNSPLHF. The CDR3 nucleotides are TGTGCCAGCAGCGTTGAGAGCTCCTATAATTCACCCCTCCACTTT.

A note on this clone: Germline is not matched at one junction end, which may reflect a read error. V is TRBV28 and J is TRBJ2-2, with 8 positions matching TRBD2. In germline, CDR1 is MDHEN, CDR2 SYDVKM. CDR3 length equals 14 residues. In DNA, the CDR3 is TGTGCAAGCAGTCCGGGGGGGCACACCAGGGAGCTGTTTTTT. Its protein product is CASSPGGHTRELFF.